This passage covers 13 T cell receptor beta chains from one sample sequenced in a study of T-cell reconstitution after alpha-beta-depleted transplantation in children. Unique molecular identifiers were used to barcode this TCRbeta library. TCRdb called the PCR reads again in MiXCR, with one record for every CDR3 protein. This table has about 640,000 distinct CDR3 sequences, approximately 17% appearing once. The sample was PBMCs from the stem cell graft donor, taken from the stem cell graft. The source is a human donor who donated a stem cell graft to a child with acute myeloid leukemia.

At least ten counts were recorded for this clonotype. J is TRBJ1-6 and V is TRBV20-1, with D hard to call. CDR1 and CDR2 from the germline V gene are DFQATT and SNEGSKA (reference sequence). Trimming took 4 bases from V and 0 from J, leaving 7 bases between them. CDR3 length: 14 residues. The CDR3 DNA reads TGCAGTGCTAAGGGTAGCTCCTATAATTCACCCCTCCACTTT. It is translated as CSAKGSSYNSPLHF.

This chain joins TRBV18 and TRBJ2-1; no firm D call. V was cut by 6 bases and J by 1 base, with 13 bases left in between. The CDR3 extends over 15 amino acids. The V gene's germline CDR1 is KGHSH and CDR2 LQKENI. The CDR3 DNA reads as TGTGCCAGCTCCCCTCTCCTAGAGTCCTACAATGAGCAGTTCTTC. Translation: CASSPLLESYNEQFF.

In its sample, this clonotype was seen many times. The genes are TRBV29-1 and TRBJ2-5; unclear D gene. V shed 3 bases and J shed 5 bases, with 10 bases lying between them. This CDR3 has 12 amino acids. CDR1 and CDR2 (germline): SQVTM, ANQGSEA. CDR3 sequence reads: CSVDTMGETQYF. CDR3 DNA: TGCAGCGTTGACACAATGGGTGAGACCCAGTACTTC. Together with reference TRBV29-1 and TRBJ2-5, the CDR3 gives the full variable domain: SAVISQKPSRDICQRGTSLTIQCQVDSQVTMMFWYRQQPGQSLTLIATANQGSEATYESGFVIDKFPISRPNLTFSTLTVSNMSPEDSSIYLCSVDTMGETQYFGPGTRLLVL.

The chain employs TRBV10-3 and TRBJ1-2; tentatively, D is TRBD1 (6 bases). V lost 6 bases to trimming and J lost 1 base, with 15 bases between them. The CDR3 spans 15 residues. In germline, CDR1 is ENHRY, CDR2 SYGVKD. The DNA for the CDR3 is TGTGCCATCAGCGCCGACGGACAGCGTAACTATGGCTACACCTTC. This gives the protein CAISADGQRNYGYTF.

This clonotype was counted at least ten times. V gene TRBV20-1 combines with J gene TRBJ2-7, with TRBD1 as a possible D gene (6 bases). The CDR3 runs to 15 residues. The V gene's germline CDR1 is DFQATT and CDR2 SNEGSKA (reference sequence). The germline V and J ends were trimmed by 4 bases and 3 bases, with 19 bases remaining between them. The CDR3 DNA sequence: TGCAGTGCTAACCAAGACAGGTCAAGGGTCTACGAGCAGTACTTC. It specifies CSANQDRSRVYEQYF.

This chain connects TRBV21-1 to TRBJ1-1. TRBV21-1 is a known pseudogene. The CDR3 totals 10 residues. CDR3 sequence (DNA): TGTGCCGGAAGCTTCCCTGAAGCTTTCTTT. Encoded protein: CAGSFPEAFF.

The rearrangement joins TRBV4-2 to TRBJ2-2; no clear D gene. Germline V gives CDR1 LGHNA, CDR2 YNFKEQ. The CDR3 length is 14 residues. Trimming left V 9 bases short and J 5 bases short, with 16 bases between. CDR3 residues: CARGPGPVTGELFF. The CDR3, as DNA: TGTGCCAGGGGCCCCGGGCCGGTAACCGGGGAGCTGTTTTTT.

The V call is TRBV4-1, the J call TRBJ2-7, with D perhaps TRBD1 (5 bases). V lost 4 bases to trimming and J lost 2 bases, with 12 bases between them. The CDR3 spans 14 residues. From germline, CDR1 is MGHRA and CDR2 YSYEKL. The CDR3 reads CASSPAPGPYEQYV. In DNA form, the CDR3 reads TGCGCCAGCAGCCCAGCCCCAGGGCCCTACGAGCAGTACGTC.

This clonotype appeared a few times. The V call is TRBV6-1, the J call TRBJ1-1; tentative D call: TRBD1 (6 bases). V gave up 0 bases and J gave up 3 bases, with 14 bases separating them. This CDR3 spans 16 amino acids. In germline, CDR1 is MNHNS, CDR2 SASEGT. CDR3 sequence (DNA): TGTGCCAGCAGTGAAGCCTGGACAGTCAGGGACACTGAAGCTTTCTTT. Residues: CASSEAWTVRDTEAFF.

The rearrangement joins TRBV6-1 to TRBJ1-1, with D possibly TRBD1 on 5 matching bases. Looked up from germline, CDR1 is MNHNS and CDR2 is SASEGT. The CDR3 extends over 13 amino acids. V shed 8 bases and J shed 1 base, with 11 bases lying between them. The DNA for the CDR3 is TGTGCCAGCGGGAGGACATCGAACACTGAAGCTTTCTTT. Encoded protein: CASGRTSNTEAFF.

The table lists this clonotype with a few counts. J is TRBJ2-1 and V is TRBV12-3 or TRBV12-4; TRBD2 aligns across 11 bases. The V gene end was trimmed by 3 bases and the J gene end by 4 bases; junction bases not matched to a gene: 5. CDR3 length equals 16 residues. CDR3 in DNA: TGTGCCAGCAGTTTTAGCGGGGGGGCCCTTTACAATGAGCAGTTCTTC. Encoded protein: CASSFSGGALYNEQFF.

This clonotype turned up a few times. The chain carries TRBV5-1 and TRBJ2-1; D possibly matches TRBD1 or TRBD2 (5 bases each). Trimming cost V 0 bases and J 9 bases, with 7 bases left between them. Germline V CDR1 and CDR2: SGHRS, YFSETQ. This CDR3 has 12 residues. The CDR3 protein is CASSLDGAEQFF. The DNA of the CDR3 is TGCGCCAGCAGCTTGGACGGGGCTGAGCAGTTCTTC. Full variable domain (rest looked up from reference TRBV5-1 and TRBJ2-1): KAGVTQTPRYLIKTRGQQVTLSCSPISGHRSVSWYQQTPGQGLQFLFEYFSETQRNKGNFPGRFSGRQFSNSRSEMNVSTLELGDSALYLCASSLDGAEQFFGPGTRLTVL.

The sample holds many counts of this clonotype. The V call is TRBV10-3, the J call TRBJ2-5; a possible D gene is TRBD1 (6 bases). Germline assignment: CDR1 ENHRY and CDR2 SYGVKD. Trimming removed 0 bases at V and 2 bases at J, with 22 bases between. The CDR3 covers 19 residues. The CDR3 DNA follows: TGTGCCATCAGTGAGTCGGACAGTCGAGGGGTTGGAAGGCAAGAGACCCAGTACTTC. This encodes CAISESDSRGVGRQETQYF.